The next 31 T cell receptor beta chains were all read from a single sample in a study of T cells in Graves' hyperthyroidism and ophthalmopathy. Researchers amplified the TCR beta CDR3 regions from RNA transcripts. First-round RT-PCR with HTBI primers amplified the TCR CDR3 region. TCRdb ran MiXCR on the multiplex PCR reads and lists one entry per CDR3 protein. This sample has 500,000 or so distinct CDR3 sequences, with about 16% found just once. Sequencing was done on a sample of blood. These receptors all come from a woman aged 30 to 39 with Graves' ophthalmopathy.

Turning to this clonotype: At one boundary the junction diverges from the germline segment, which might be a read error. This chain uses TRBV30 with TRBJ1-3, with unresolved D. In germline, CDR1 is GTSNPN, CDR2 SVGIG (reference sequence). CDR3 length equals 11 residues. In nucleotides, the CDR3 is TGTGCCTGGAGTCGGGGAAGCACCATATATTTT. Its protein product is CAWSRGSTIYF.

This clonotype was picked up many times. The chain links TRBV7-2 to TRBJ2-1, with 10 bases fitting TRBD2. The germline gives CDR1 SGHTA, CDR2 FQGNSA. V was clipped by 4 bases and J by 4 bases; unmatched bases: 13. This CDR3 has 18 amino acids. The CDR3 is CASSSSSSGGILYNEQFF. For the CDR3, the DNA is TGTGCCAGCAGCTCCAGTTCTAGCGGGGGAATCTTATACAATGAGCAGTTCTTC.

This clonotype was found many times. The V call is TRBV7-8, the J call TRBJ2-7, with 7 bases matching TRBD2. Germline CDR1 SGHVS, CDR2 FQNEAQ. V was clipped by 1 base and J by 3 bases; unmatched bases: 12. This CDR3 is built from 17 residues. The CDR3 loop reads CASSLGGWEGRYYEQYF. The CDR3 DNA reads TGTGCCAGCAGCTTAGGGGGGTGGGAGGGGCGGTACTACGAGCAGTACTTC. Combining the CDR3 with reference TRBV7-8 and TRBJ2-7 gives the whole variable domain GAGVSQSPRYKVAKRGQDVALRCDPISGHVSLFWYQQALGQGPEFLTYFQNEAQLDKSGLPSDRFFAERPEGSVSTLKIQRTQQEDSAVYLCASSLGGWEGRYYEQYFGPGTRLTVT.

This chain uses TRBV18 with TRBJ2-2; 10 nucleotides line up with TRBD1. Trimming removed 5 bases from V and 3 bases from J; junction bases left unmatched: 6. The CDR3 covers 16 residues. Germline V CDR1 and CDR2: KGHSH, LQKENI. CDR3 loop: CASSVRDRGDTGELFF. CDR3 DNA sequence: TGTGCCAGCTCAGTCCGGGACAGGGGTGACACCGGGGAGCTGTTTTTT.

This clonotype was picked up many times. The chain joins TRBV28 to TRBJ2-7; D perhaps matches TRBD2 (6 bases). This CDR3 is 14 amino acids long. Trimming removed 7 bases at V and 3 bases at J, with 16 bases between. In germline, CDR1 is MDHEN, CDR2 SYDVKM. CDR3 in amino acids: CASTPGTQVYEQYF. In DNA, the CDR3 is TGTGCCAGCACCCCCGGGACTCAGGTCTACGAGCAGTACTTC.

This clonotype was observed at least ten times. The chain is built from TRBV19 and TRBJ1-5; no reliable D call. This CDR3 spans 13 amino acids. In germline, CDR1 is LNHDA, CDR2 SQIVND (reference sequence). The V gene lost 5 bases and the J gene lost 2 bases, with 7 bases spanning the gap. In DNA form, the CDR3 reads TGTGCCAGTAGTCCCGAGGGCAATCAGCCCCAGCATTTT. Translated, it gives CASSPEGNQPQHF.

This clonotype was recorded once. A much larger clone sits a single nucleotide away, making a read error possible. The chain carries TRBV28 and TRBJ2-2; TRBD2 matches at 11 bases. V lost 6 bases and J lost 5; bases outside the gene matches: 8. This CDR3 is 16 amino acids long. Looked up from germline, CDR1 is MDHEN and CDR2 is SYDVKM. The CDR3 loop is CASRLRTSGSTGELFF. CDR3 nucleotide sequence: TGTGCCAGCAGGTTACGCACTAGCGGGAGTACCGGGGAGCTGTTTTTT.

In this sample, this clonotype turned up a few times. The V gene is TRBV6-1, the J gene TRBJ1-5; the match to TRBD1 covers 12 bases. The CDR3 extends over 14 amino acids. The germline V gene has CDR1 MNHNS and CDR2 SASEGT. After removal of 10 bases from V and 6 bases from J, the junction contained 7 bases not matched to a gene. This chain's CDR3 is CATRGQGARQPQHF. CDR3 sequence (DNA): TGTGCCACCAGGGGACAGGGGGCGCGTCAGCCCCAGCATTTT.

There are many counts of this clonotype. The chain links TRBV2 to TRBJ2-5; 11 nucleotides align to TRBD2. V lost 3 bases and J lost 0; bases outside the gene matches: 3. The V gene's germline CDR1 is SNHLY and CDR2 FYNNEI. This CDR3 is 16 amino acids long. The DNA of the CDR3 is TGTGCCAGCAGTGAGACTAGCGGGACGTACCAAGAGACCCAGTACTTC. Protein: CASSETSGTYQETQYF.

This clonotype was found many times. The chain is built from TRBV2 and TRBJ2-1, with 12 bases fitting TRBD2. V lost 2 bases and J lost 10; bases outside the gene matches: 6. The CDR3 contains 15 residues. Germline V lookup: CDR1 SNHLY, CDR2 FYNNEI. The CDR3 spells CASSEPGLAGLEQFF. In DNA, the CDR3 is TGTGCCAGCAGTGAACCGGGACTAGCGGGCTTGGAGCAGTTCTTC. Combining the CDR3 with reference TRBV2 and TRBJ2-1 gives the whole variable domain EPEVTQTPSHQVTQMGQEVILRCVPISNHLYFYWYRQILGQKVEFLVSFYNNEISEKSEIFDDQFSVERPDGSNFTLKIRSTKLEDSAMYFCASSEPGLAGLEQFFGPGTRLTVL.

For this clonotype: A read error may explain this, as a much larger clone is one base away. This chain connects TRBV30 to TRBJ1-5, with D possibly being TRBD1 (6 bases). The germline V gene has CDR1 GTSNPN and CDR2 SVGIG (reference sequence). The CDR3 is 15 residues long. CDR3 DNA sequence: TGTGCCTGGAGGGAAACAGGGCATAGCAATCAGCGCCAGCATTTT. Encoded protein: CAWRETGHSNQRQHF.

The rearrangement uses TRBV30 and TRBJ2-3; D remains ambiguous. Trimming took off 3 bases at V and 2 bases at J, with 6 bases between the two ends. The CDR3 totals 12 residues. Germline-derived CDR1 and CDR2 are GTSNPN and SVGIG (reference sequence). CDR3 loop: CAWSGYTDTQYF. The CDR3, as DNA: TGTGCCTGGAGCGGGTACACAGATACGCAGTATTTT.

V gene TRBV7-8 combines with J gene TRBJ2-5; 7 bases fit TRBD2. CDR1 and CDR2 from the germline V gene are SGHVS and FQNEAQ. The CDR3 has 14 residues. V shed 8 bases, J shed 5 bases, and the junction held 11 bases outside the gene matches. The DNA for the CDR3 is TGTGCCAGCCGACCTTTCGAGGGAGGGGAGACCCAGTACTTC. Translating gives CASRPFEGGETQYF.

The chain combines TRBV28 with TRBJ1-4; D remains ambiguous. Germline V CDR1 and CDR2: MDHEN, SYDVKM. Deletions cut 4 bases from V and 0 bases from J, with 9 bases between. This CDR3 region has 15 residues. CDR3 in DNA: TGTGCCAGCAGTTCATTACTAGCAACTAATGAAAAACTGTTTTTT. Translation gives CASSSLLATNEKLFF.

This clonotype was seen at least ten times. The genes are TRBV9 and TRBJ1-1; possible D gene TRBD1, 5 bases. The CDR3 is 15 amino acids. Per the germline V gene, CDR1 is SGDLS and CDR2 is YYNGEE. V lost 0 bases to trimming and J lost 3 bases, with 12 bases between them. CDR3 coding DNA: TGTGCCAGCAGCGTAGCTCCGGGGACGGACACTGAAGCTTTCTTT. It yields the protein CASSVAPGTDTEAFF.

In its sample, this clonotype was seen many times. The genes are TRBV2 and TRBJ2-7; 7 nucleotides line up with TRBD1. The CDR3 loop spans 14 amino acids. V was pared by 6 bases and J by 2 bases, with 7 bases of the junction left unmatched. Germline CDR1 SNHLY, CDR2 FYNNEI. The CDR3 bases are TGTGCCAGCAGACCTCGACAGGGAACCTACGAGCAGTACTTC. It codes for CASRPRQGTYEQYF.

The V and J genes are TRBV18 and TRBJ2-1, with a possible D match to TRBD2 (7 bases). With 2 bases removed from V and 5 bases from J, the gap between germline ends came to 13 bases. The CDR3 totals 15 residues. CDR1 and CDR2 (germline): KGHSH, LQKENI. CDR3: CASSPSAGDNNEQFF. CDR3 DNA sequence: TGTGCCAGCTCACCAAGCGCGGGGGACAACAATGAGCAGTTCTTC.

This clonotype showed up many times. The V and J genes are TRBV18 and TRBJ1-2; maybe TRBD1 (5 bases). The length of the CDR3 is 14 residues. V gave up 3 bases and J gave up 12 bases, with 20 bases separating them. Germline-derived CDR1 and CDR2 are KGHSH and LQKENI. In DNA, the CDR3 is TGTGCCAGCTCACCCACCGACAGCTACTATGGGAACACCTTC. It yields the protein CASSPTDSYYGNTF.

Many counts were recorded for this clonotype. This chain connects TRBV7-2 to TRBJ1-6, with D uncertain. The CDR3 length is 14 residues. Germline assignment: CDR1 SGHTA and CDR2 FQGNSA. Trimming shortened V by 5 bases and J by 8 bases, and 13 bases separated the two germline ends. The CDR3 sequence: CASSLVPGDSPLHF. Written as DNA, the CDR3 is TGTGCCAGCAGCCTCGTTCCCGGGGATTCACCCCTCCACTTT. Complete variable domain (other parts from reference TRBV7-2 and TRBJ1-6): GAGVSQSPSNKVTEKGKDVELRCDPISGHTALYWYRQSLGQGLEFLIYFQGNSAPDKSGLPSDRFSAERTGGSVSTLTIQRTQQEDSAVYLCASSLVPGDSPLHFGNGTRLTVT.

This clonotype was observed at least ten times. The chain recombines TRBV27 with TRBJ1-5; D is unresolved. Germline V gene data show CDR1 as MNHEY and CDR2 as SMNVEV (reference sequence). This CDR3 is 14 amino acids long. The V gene lost 2 bases and the J gene lost 1 base, with 6 bases spanning the gap. This CDR3 is CASSLHGSNQPQHF. For the CDR3, the DNA is TGTGCCAGCAGTTTACATGGGAGCAATCAGCCCCAGCATTTT.

This clonotype was observed many times. The chain has TRBV6-5 and TRBJ1-1; TRBD1 might be the D (6 bases). This CDR3 region has 14 residues. V dropped 5 bases and J dropped 8 bases, with 18 bases sitting between them. The germline V gene encodes CDR1 MNHEY and CDR2 SVGAGI. The CDR3 DNA reads TGTGCCAGCAGTAACATGGACAGCCGGGTAGAAGCTTTCTTT. It translates to CASSNMDSRVEAFF.

This clonotype was seen ten or more times. The CDR3: CASSLGRTSPTLNTEAFF. The CDR3 DNA reads TGTGCCAGCAGTTTAGGTAGGACCTCACCCACTTTGAACACTGAAGCTTTCTTT. The chain links TRBV28 to TRBJ1-1; D is unclear. Germline CDR1 MDHEN, CDR2 SYDVKM. The CDR3 totals 18 residues. Between the trimmed V and J ends, which lost 2 bases and 0 bases, there was a span of 19 bases.

In this sample, this clonotype turned up many times. Germline is not matched at one junction end, which may reflect a read error. The chain combines TRBV12-3 or TRBV12-4 with TRBJ1-6; TRBD1 agrees at 10 bases. The CDR3 consists of 14 residues. CDR3 sequence (DNA): TGTGCCGGCAGGTCGGACAGGGGGAATTCACCCCTCCACTTT. Its translation is CAGRSDRGNSPLHF.

The chain has TRBV7-3 and TRBJ2-7; 10 nucleotides align to TRBD2. J gave up 4 bases and V 3 bases, and 18 bases lay outside the gene matches. The CDR3 is 19 residues long. Germline V gene sequence: CDR1 SGHTA, CDR2 FQGTGA. The CDR3 coding sequence is TGTGCCAGCAGCTTGATCTCACGGAATAAAGAACTAGCGGGGTACGAGCAGTACTTC. Translated, it gives CASSLISRNKELAGYEQYF.

This clonotype showed up many times. The chain is built from TRBV20-1 and TRBJ2-5; D is undetermined. From germline, CDR1 is DFQATT and CDR2 SNEGSKA (reference sequence). Trimming cost V 6 bases and J 5 bases, with 19 bases left between them. There are 14 residues in the CDR3. The CDR3 nucleotides are TGCAGTGCCACACGTGGTAGGGCCGGGGAGACCCAGTACTTC. It specifies CSATRGRAGETQYF.

This clonotype was observed at least ten times. The chain couples TRBV12-3 or TRBV12-4 to TRBJ1-2; D is undetermined. This CDR3 is built from 15 residues. V dropped 1 base and J dropped 5 bases, with 14 bases sitting between them. The CDR3 here is CASSLGPGVRYGYTF. The CDR3 DNA follows: TGTGCCAGCAGTTTAGGTCCTGGGGTCCGATATGGCTACACCTTC.

This chain links TRBV10-3 with TRBJ2-1; possibly TRBD1 for D (5 bases). V dropped 11 bases and J dropped 2 bases, with 13 bases sitting between them. The V gene's germline CDR1 is ENHRY and CDR2 SYGVKD. CDR3 size: 13 residues. CDR3 sequence reads: CAAWQGPYNEQFF. The CDR3 nucleotides are TGTGCCGCATGGCAGGGCCCCTACAATGAGCAGTTCTTC.

This chain joins TRBV5-1 and TRBJ2-7; 10 nucleotides agree with TRBD2. CDR3 size: 15 residues. With 4 bases clipped from V and 1 base from J, the junction kept 5 bases outside the gene matches. Germline-derived CDR1 and CDR2 are SGHRS and YFSETQ. The DNA of the CDR3 is TGCGCCAGCAGCCCCGGGACTAGCGTATCCTACGAGCAGTACTTC. Residues: CASSPGTSVSYEQYF.

This clonotype was counted a few times. The V and J genes are TRBV6-1 and TRBJ2-5; TRBD2 agrees at 7 bases. J was trimmed by 5 bases and V by 1 base; bases with no gene match: 7. This CDR3 region has 15 residues. The V gene's germline CDR1 is MNHNS and CDR2 SASEGT. This CDR3 reads CASSEVGTKFETQYF. As DNA, the CDR3 is TGTGCCAGCAGTGAAGTCGGGACTAAATTTGAGACCCAGTACTTC.

There are a few counts of this clonotype. The chain is built from TRBV7-9 and TRBJ2-1, with unresolved D. This CDR3 comprises 15 residues. Trimming stripped 2 bases from V and 0 bases from J, with 8 bases between. Germline V gene data show CDR1 as SEHNR and CDR2 as FQNEAQ (reference sequence). CDR3 amino acids: CASSLINSSYNEQFF. The CDR3 DNA reads TGTGCCAGCAGCTTAATAAATAGCTCCTACAATGAGCAGTTCTTC.

This clonotype was seen only a few times. The rearrangement joins TRBV29-1 to TRBJ2-1; a weak D match, TRBD2 (7 bases). This CDR3 has 16 residues. V lost 3 bases, J lost 2 bases, and 17 bases lay in between. Germline CDR1 is SQVTM and CDR2 is ANQGSEA. The CDR3 sequence is CSVEGLEGGTYNEQFF. Written as DNA, the CDR3 is TGCAGCGTTGAGGGTCTCGAGGGGGGGACCTACAATGAGCAGTTCTTC.